This T cell receptor (beta chain) was sequenced in a study of beta chain features in type 1 diabetes. About the research overall: Age, gender and cell yields were alike across patients and healthy donors. Sorted cells from all samples, numbering about 98 million, were examined. Study-wide findings and caveats: Diminished insertions and augmented deletions at VDJ junctions characterized type 1 diabetes patients.

CDR1 is LGHNA, CDR2 YSLEER, per germline. The length of the CDR3 is 14 residues. V lost 1 base and J lost 10; bases outside the gene matches: 7. A sort by CD45RO/CCR7/CD25/CD127/CD95/CD27 yielded CD4+ naive, central memory, regulatory and stem cell-like memory cells. About this clone: Its antigen is not known.

Expressed TCRB transcripts were sequenced because the isolated RNA had all been reverse transcribed beforehand. Assay used: immunoSEQ multiplex PCR; TCRdb lists only in-frame clones, some missing. The repertoire has hundreds of thousands of clones, 10% to 15% of them found once; the top ten carry about 0.018%. The TCR comes from a man between 18 and 35 years old in good health. Sequenced input: naive CD4+ T cells from blood. This chain uses TRBV4-3 with TRBJ1-1; 9 bases fit TRBD1. CDR3 sequence reads: CASSQVSGTGSAFF. In DNA form, the CDR3 reads TGCGCCAGCAGCCAAGTATCCGGGACAGGGTCAGCTTTCTTT.